The TCR beta chain under discussion was sequenced for a study of shared clonotypes between healthy human individuals. Overall study results and limits: Represented diversity (both genetic and exposure-history) was limited by the small number of donors. Only blood was sampled; tissue repertoires likely differ. Researchers found naive subsets generally carried larger estimated richness than memory subsets.

This CDR3 contains 11 residues. The V end lost 5 bases, the J end lost 8 bases, and 9 bases lay between the germline ends. Per the germline V gene, CDR1 is MDHEN and CDR2 is SYDVKM. Naive CD8 cells, CD45RO-negative and positively selected for CCR7, excluded terminally differentiated effector memory CD45RA+ cells. Sequenced by immunoSEQ multiplex PCR; TCRdb stores in-frame clones only, minus some. The sample gives some 2.1 million clones, approximately 94% of which show up once; roughly 1% is in the top ten. A note on this clone: As yet, its antigen is unknown.

The chain carries TRBV28 and TRBJ1-2, with D possibly matching TRBD1 (5 bases). Sequenced: naive CD8+ T cells sorted from blood. The TCR was taken from a young man in good health. The CDR3 loop is CASSREGGYTF. In DNA form, the CDR3 reads TGTGCCAGCAGTCGGGAGGGGGGCTACACCTTC.